The clone carrying this T cell receptor (beta chain) was detected only once. Its target is unknown. Germline V CDR1 and CDR2: SGHRS, YFSETQ. The CDR3 has 14 residues. The V and J ends lost 3 bases and 6 bases, in that order; junction bases with no gene match: 6. This entry comes from a study of shared clonotypes between healthy human individuals. Assay: immunoSEQ multiplex PCR; the TCRdb copy retains only in-frame clones and omits some. Altogether some 1 million clones are present, 60% to 80% being singletons, with the ten largest covering approximately 1.5%. Each of the donors was a healthy adult who was HIV-negative and had not had a recent acute infection or vaccination. General study findings and limits: Sampling covered nothing but blood. Tissue TCR repertoires likely differ from those found in blood. Around 5% of naive CD4 clonotypes were common to a few donors. In contrast to clonotypes shared by all four donors, non-shared clonotypes had lower generation probabilities.

This sequence joins TRBV5-1 and TRBJ1-1, with 9 bases matching TRBD1. The sequenced sample consisted of memory CD4+ T cells sorted from blood. The sample's subset: CD45RA-negative fraction. This sequence was found in a man aged 18 to 35 in good health. Here the CDR3 reads CASSYRDRVSEAFF. CDR3 DNA: TGCGCCAGCAGCTATCGGGACAGGGTTTCTGAAGCTTTCTTT.